Listed below are T cell receptor beta chains from one sample, sequenced in a study of response to subunit inactivated influenza vaccine. TCRdb redid the calling of the RT-PCR reads with MiXCR, one entry per CDR3 protein. The sample contains hundreds of thousands of distinct CDR3 sequences, 14% of which appear only once. The starting material was PBMCs from blood, obtained 14 to 15 days before vaccination. These receptors came from a man between 50 and 59 years old who received an inactivated influenza vaccine. Each CDR3 is given with its conserved first and last residue. Each record gives: V gene, J gene, D gene, clone size, CDR3 DNA, CDR3 protein. D genes are given only for firm matches. For some rows the clone size is stated as once, few or many, or as a class when expanded; others skip it.

>TRBV20-1|TRBJ2-1|-|many
TGCAGTGCTAGAGATCTCGGGCGGAACAATGAGCAGTTCTTC
CSARDLGRNNEQFF
>TRBV28|TRBJ1-1|-|few
TGTGCCAGCAGTTTATACGGGTCTGGGATCATTGAAGCTTTCTTT
CASSLYGSGIIEAFF
>TRBV12-3/TRBV12-4|TRBJ2-1|-|many
TGTGCCAGCAGCTTATCGGGGTCCTACAATGAGCAGTTCTTC
CASSLSGSYNEQFF
>TRBV5-1|TRBJ1-2|-|few
TGCGCCAGCAGCACTTTCGGGGGTAGAGGTGGCTACACCTTC
CASSTFGGRGGYTF
>TRBV20-1|TRBJ2-1|TRBD1|-
TGCAGTGCTAGAGTATCCTCCGGGACAGGGGGTTACAATGAGCAGTTCTTC
CSARVSSGTGGYNEQFF
>TRBV20-1|TRBJ1-3|-|few
TGCAGTGCTAGTGGGGGGGCCTCTGGAAACACCATATATTTT
CSASGGASGNTIYF
>TRBV9|TRBJ1-2|-|many
TGTGCCAGCAGCGTAGCGGCCGAATCGAATGGCTACACCTTC
CASSVAAESNGYTF
>TRBV5-1|TRBJ2-3|-|-
TGCGCCAGCAGCTCACAACCTACAGGGACCCGGCAGACTAGCACAGATACGCAGTATTTT
CASSSQPTGTRQTSTDTQYF
>TRBV20-1|TRBJ2-7|-|few
TGCAGTGGGAGACGGGAGTTGTACGAGCAGTACTTC
CSGRRELYEQYF
>TRBV29-1|TRBJ1-1|-|-
TGCAGCGTTGGTGGGGCCGTCACTGAAGCTTTCTTT
CSVGGAVTEAFF
>TRBV7-2|TRBJ1-5|TRBD1|many
TGTGCCAGCAGCCGGACAGGGGATCTGGATCAGCCCCAGCATTTT
CASSRTGDLDQPQHF
>TRBV10-3|TRBJ2-7|-|many
TGTGCCATCAGTGAGTCAGGGGTACGTGGCTACGAGCAGTACTTC
CAISESGVRGYEQYF
>TRBV15|TRBJ1-2|TRBD1|-
TGTGCCACCAGCAGAGCACAGGGGGCGCATGGCTACACCTTC
CATSRAQGAHGYTF
>TRBV29-1|TRBJ2-5|-|-
TGCAGCTTCCGGGAACACCAAGAGACCCAGTACTTC
CSFREHQETQYF
>TRBV6-2/TRBV6-3|TRBJ2-7|-|many
-
CASSSGLAGLKGEQYFGEQYF
>TRBV27|TRBJ2-1|TRBD1|-
TGTGCCAGCAGTTTCCTGGACAGGGACAATGAGCAGTTCTTC
CASSFLDRDNEQFF
>TRBV29-1|TRBJ1-2|-|many
TGCAGCGTTGGGTCACAGAACTATGGCTACACCTTC
CSVGSQNYGYTF
>TRBV5-5|TRBJ1-5|-|-
TGTGCCAGCAGCCCCTGGCTGGATCAGCCCCAGCATTTT
CASSPWLDQPQHF
>TRBV5-1|TRBJ2-1|-|many
TGCGCCAGCAGCTTGGAGGGCGTTGGGCAGTTCTTC
CASSLEGVGQFF
>TRBV27|TRBJ2-7|-|few
TGTGCCAGCAGTTTCCGGGACAAATCCTACGAGCAGTACTTC
CASSFRDKSYEQYF
>TRBV6-2/TRBV6-3|TRBJ2-1|TRBD2|-
TGTGCCAGCAGGAAGGGACTATACAATGAGCAGTTCTTC
CASRKGLYNEQFF
>TRBV7-9|TRBJ1-1|TRBD1|-
TGTGCCAGCAGCTCAGACAGGGAAGGGGTCCACACTGAAGCTTTCTTT
CASSSDREGVHTEAFF
>TRBV7-9|TRBJ2-7|-|-
TGTGCCAGCAGCTTCGTGGACAGAAAATACGAGCAGTACTTC
CASSFVDRKYEQYF
>TRBV12-3/TRBV12-4|TRBJ1-5|TRBD1|-
TGTGCCAGCACCCAAGACAGGGCAGGGAATCAGCCCCAGCATTTT
CASTQDRAGNQPQHF
>TRBV12-3/TRBV12-4|TRBJ1-1|-|few
TGTGCCAGCAGAGTAGGTCTCAGGAGTACTGAAGCTTTCTTT
CASRVGLRSTEAFF
>TRBV19|TRBJ2-4|TRBD2|-
TGTGCCAGTAGTATTGGGGCTAGCGGGGGAAACATTCAGTACTTC
CASSIGASGGNIQYF
>TRBV2|TRBJ2-4|-|many
TGTGCCAGACCAGAAGCCAAAAACATTCAGTACTTC
CARPEAKNIQYF
>TRBV12-3/TRBV12-4|TRBJ2-1|TRBD2|few
TGTGCCAGCAGCCAGGTACTAGCGCCACACAATGAGCAGTTCTTC
CASSQVLAPHNEQFF
>TRBV6-2/TRBV6-3|TRBJ2-2|-|many
TGTGCCAGCAGTTACGGGGGAGACACCGGGGAGCTGTTTTTT
CASSYGGDTGELFF
>TRBV6-5|TRBJ2-3|TRBD2|-
TGTGCCAGCAGTTCTTCCCCGGGACTAGCGGGCACAGATACGCAGTATTTT
CASSSSPGLAGTDTQYF
>TRBV14|TRBJ2-5|-|-
TGTGCCAGCAGCCAAGTTAGCAGAGGCGAGACCCAGTACTTC
CASSQVSRGETQYF
>TRBV7-9|TRBJ2-5|-|few
TGTGCCAGCAGCTTAGCATGGCGCCAAGAGACCCAGTACTTC
CASSLAWRQETQYF
>TRBV15|TRBJ2-7|-|-
TGTGCCACCAGCAGAGATCTCGACTACGAGCAGTACTTC
CATSRDLDYEQYF
>TRBV15|TRBJ2-3|-|few
TGTGCCACCAGCAGAGAGGGTCTGAGCGCTGGCACAGATACGCAGTATTTT
CATSREGLSAGTDTQYF
>TRBV10-3|TRBJ2-7|-|many
TGTGCCATCAGTGAGTCAGGGGGGGTCTACGAGCAGTACTTC
CAISESGGVYEQYF
>TRBV7-9|TRBJ1-2|-|few
TGTGCCAGCAGCTTAGCGGGTTCAGCGCGATATGGCTACACCTTC
CASSLAGSARYGYTF
>TRBV2|TRBJ1-2|TRBD1|-
TGTGCCAGCATCGGAGACAGGGCTAACTATGGCTACACCTTC
CASIGDRANYGYTF
>TRBV6-2/TRBV6-3|TRBJ2-1|TRBD2|-
TGTGCCAGCGCAAACCTAGCGGGGGTTGGTGAGCAGTTCTTC
CASANLAGVGEQFF
>TRBV5-5|TRBJ2-7|-|few
TGTGCCAGCAGCTTGGATAGCTGGAGTACCTACGAGCAGTACTTC
CASSLDSWSTYEQYF
>TRBV4-1|TRBJ2-1|-|-
TGCGCCAGCAGCCGGAACCCCCCGAGGCGCAATGAGCAGTTCTTC
CASSRNPPRRNEQFF
>TRBV6-2/TRBV6-3|TRBJ1-5|-|-
TGTGCCAGCAGTCTAAGGACAGATCAGCCCCAGCATTTT
CASSLRTDQPQHF
>TRBV4-1|TRBJ2-5|TRBD2|-
TGCGCCAGTGGTCCGGGACTAGGTGCCTGGGAGACCCAGTACTTC
CASGPGLGAWETQYF
>TRBV20-1|TRBJ2-5|-|few
TGCAGTGCTAGCGGGGGCCAGGCAACGTGGTCCCAGTACTTC
CSASGGQATWSQYF
>TRBV3-1|TRBJ2-3|-|-
TGTGCCAGCAGCCAAGAGAACTTCAGTAAGCAGTATTTT
CASSQENFSKQYF
>TRBV25-1|TRBJ2-2|TRBD1|-
TGTGCCAGCAGTACCAGCCGGGACAGGGGAACCGGGGAGCTGTTTTTT
CASSTSRDRGTGELFF
>TRBV20-1|TRBJ1-4|-|few
TGCAGTGCTAGAGATCCTGGGATAGGCGAAAAACTGTTTTTT
CSARDPGIGEKLFF
>TRBV12-3/TRBV12-4|TRBJ2-1|-|few
TGTGCCAGCAGTACGCGACAGGCATGGCTATTCTTC
CASSTRQAWLFF
>TRBV29-1|TRBJ1-1|-|-
TGCAGCGTCGGTGTTCAGGGGATCACTGAAGCTTTCTTT
CSVGVQGITEAFF
>TRBV6-1|TRBJ1-6|TRBD1|-
TGTGCCAGCAGCGGCCTCCGGGACAGGGAGAATTCACCCCTCCACTTT
CASSGLRDRENSPLHF
>TRBV29-1|TRBJ2-7|-|-
TGCAGCGTTGAGGGGGTTCCGGGACAAATCTACGAGCAGTACTTC
CSVEGVPGQIYEQYF
>TRBV2|TRBJ2-7|-|-
TGTGCCAGCGCTAGGACGGGGGCACGCGGAGACGAGCAGTACTTC
CASARTGARGDEQYF
>TRBV20-1|TRBJ1-5|TRBD1|many
TGCAGTGCAGTGGTCCCGGGACAGGAAAATAGCAATCAGCCCCAGCATTTT
CSAVVPGQENSNQPQHF
>TRBV20-1|TRBJ2-5|-|many
TGCAGTGCTAGAGGGGGGTCGGGTTGGGCCCAGTACTTC
CSARGGSGWAQYF
>TRBV12-3/TRBV12-4|TRBJ1-2|TRBD1|few
TGTGCCAGCAGTCTGGGGACAGCCGGTAACTATGGCTACACCTTC
CASSLGTAGNYGYTF
>TRBV6-5|TRBJ2-3|TRBD2|many
TGTGCCAGCAGTTACTCGTGGGGAGGGAAGAAGCCCACAGATACGCAGTATTTT
CASSYSWGGKKPTDTQYF
>TRBV12-3/TRBV12-4|TRBJ2-7|-|few
TGTGCCAGCAGCTCTACAGTGCTCTACGAGCAGTACTTC
CASSSTVLYEQYF
>TRBV12-5|TRBJ2-1|TRBD2|-
TGTGCTAGTGGTTCCCCCGCGGGGGAAGCGGCGAATGAGCAGTTCTTC
CASGSPAGEAANEQFF